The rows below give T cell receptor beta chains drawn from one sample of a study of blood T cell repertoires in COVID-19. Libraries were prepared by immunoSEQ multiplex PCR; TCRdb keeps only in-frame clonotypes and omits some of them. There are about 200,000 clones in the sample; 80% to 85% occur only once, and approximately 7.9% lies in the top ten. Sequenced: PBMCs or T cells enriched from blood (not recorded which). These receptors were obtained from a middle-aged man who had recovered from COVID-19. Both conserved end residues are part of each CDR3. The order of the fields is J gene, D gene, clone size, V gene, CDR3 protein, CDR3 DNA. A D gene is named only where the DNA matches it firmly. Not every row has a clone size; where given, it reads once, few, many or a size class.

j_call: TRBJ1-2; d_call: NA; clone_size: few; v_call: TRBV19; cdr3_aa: CASSISPVSGGLYGYTF; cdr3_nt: TGTGCCAGTAGTATTTCTCCGGTTTCAGGAGGGCTCTATGGCTACACCTTC
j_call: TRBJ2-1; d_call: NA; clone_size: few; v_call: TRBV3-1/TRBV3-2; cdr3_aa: CASSQVSLNYEQFF; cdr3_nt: TGTGCCAGCAGCCAAGTGTCCCTTAACTATGAGCAGTTCTTC
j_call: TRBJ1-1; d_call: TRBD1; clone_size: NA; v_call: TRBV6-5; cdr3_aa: CASRQGQGFTEAFF; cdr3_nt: TGTGCCAGCAGGCAGGGACAGGGGTTCACTGAAGCTTTCTTT
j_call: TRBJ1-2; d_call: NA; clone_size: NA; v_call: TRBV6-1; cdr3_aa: CASSEQGTMGNGYTF; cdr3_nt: TGTGCCAGCAGTGAGCAGGGGACAATGGGAAATGGCTACACCTTC
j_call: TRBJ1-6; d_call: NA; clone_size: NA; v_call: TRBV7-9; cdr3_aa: CASSLEQGLPLHF; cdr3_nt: TGTGCCAGCAGCTTAGAACAGGGTTTGCCCCTCCACTTT
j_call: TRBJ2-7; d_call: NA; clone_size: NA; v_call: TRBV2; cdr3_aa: CASGGAVTAYEQYF; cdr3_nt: TGTGCCAGCGGAGGAGCAGTTACGGCCTACGAGCAGTACTTC
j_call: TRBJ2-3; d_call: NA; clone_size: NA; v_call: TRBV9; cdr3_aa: CASSVGGYPTDTQYF; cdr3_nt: TGTGCCAGCAGCGTAGGAGGTTACCCCACAGATACGCAGTATTTT
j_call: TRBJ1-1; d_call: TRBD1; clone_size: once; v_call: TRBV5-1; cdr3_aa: CASRRGHTEAFF; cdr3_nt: TGCGCCAGTCGTAGGGGGCACACTGAAGCTTTCTTT
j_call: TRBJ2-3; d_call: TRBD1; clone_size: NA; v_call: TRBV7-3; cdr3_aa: CASSLYNSGTGGRNTQYF; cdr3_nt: TGTGCCAGCAGCTTATACAACTCGGGGACAGGGGGTCGGAATACGCAGTATTTT
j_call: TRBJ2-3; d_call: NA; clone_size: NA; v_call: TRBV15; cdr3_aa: CATSRDPGAGTDTQYF; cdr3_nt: TGTGCCACCAGCAGGGACCCTGGAGCGGGCACAGATACGCAGTATTTT
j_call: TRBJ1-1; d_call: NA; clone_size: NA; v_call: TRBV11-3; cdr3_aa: CASSQTVNTEAFF; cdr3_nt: TGTGCCAGCAGCCAGACTGTGAACACTGAAGCTTTCTTT
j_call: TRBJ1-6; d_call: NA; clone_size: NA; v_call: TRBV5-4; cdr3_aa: CASSLVGGRASPLHF; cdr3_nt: TGTGCCAGCAGCTTGGTGGGGGGGCGCGCTTCACCCCTCCACTTT
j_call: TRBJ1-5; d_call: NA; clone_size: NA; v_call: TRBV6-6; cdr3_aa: CASSYPPQYNQPQHF; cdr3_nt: TGTGCCAGCAGTTACCCACCACAGTATAACCAGCCCCAGCATTTT
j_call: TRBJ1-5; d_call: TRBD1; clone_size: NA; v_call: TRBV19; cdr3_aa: CASRTGVGLIQPQHF; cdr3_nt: TGTGCCAGTAGAACAGGGGTAGGATTGATTCAGCCCCAGCATTTT
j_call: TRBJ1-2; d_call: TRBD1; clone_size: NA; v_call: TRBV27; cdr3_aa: CASSDQRTGQYGYTF; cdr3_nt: TGTGCCAGCAGCGACCAACGGACAGGGCAATATGGCTACACCTTC
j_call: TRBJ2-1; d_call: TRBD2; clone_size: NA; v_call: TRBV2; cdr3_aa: CASSTGTSGVYEQFF; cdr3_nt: TGTGCCAGCAGTACCGGGACTAGCGGTGTCTATGAGCAGTTCTTC
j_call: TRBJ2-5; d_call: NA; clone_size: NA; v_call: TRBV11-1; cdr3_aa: CASSLGQKETQYF; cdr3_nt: TGTGCCAGCAGCTTAGGGCAGAAAGAGACCCAGTACTTC
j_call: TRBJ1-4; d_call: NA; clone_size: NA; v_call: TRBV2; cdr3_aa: CASNKDKELFF; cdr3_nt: TGTGCCAGCAACAAGGACAAAGAACTGTTTTTT
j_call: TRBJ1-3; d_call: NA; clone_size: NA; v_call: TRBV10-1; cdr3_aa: CATVIRNTIYF; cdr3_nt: TGCGCCACCGTTATTAGAAACACCATATATTTT
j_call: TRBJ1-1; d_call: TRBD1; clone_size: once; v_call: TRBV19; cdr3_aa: CASSPWTGIEAFF; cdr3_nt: TGTGCCAGTAGTCCTTGGACAGGAATTGAAGCTTTCTTT
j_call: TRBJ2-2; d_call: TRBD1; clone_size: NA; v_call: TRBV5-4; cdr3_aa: CASSSRQGGGELFF; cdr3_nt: TGTGCCAGCAGCTCAAGACAGGGCGGCGGGGAGCTGTTTTTT
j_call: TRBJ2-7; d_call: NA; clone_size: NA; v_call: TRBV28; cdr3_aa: CASSSNSYEQYF; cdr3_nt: TGTGCCAGCAGTTCCAACTCGTACGAGCAGTACTTC
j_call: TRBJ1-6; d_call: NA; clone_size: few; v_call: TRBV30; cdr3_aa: CAWRQSGDSPLHF; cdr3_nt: TGTGCCTGGAGGCAATCGGGGGATTCACCCCTCCACTTT
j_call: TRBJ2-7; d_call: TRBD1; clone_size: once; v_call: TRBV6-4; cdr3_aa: CASIQGLSSYEQYF; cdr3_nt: TGTGCCAGCATACAGGGGCTATCGTCCTACGAGCAGTACTTC
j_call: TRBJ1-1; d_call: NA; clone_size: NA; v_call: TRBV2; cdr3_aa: CASSLNRERAEAFF; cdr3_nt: TGTGCCAGCAGTTTGAACAGGGAGAGGGCTGAAGCTTTCTTT
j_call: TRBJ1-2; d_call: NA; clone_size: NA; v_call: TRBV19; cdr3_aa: CASSIAGDYGYTF; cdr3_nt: TGTGCCAGTAGTATAGCGGGGGACTATGGCTACACCTTC
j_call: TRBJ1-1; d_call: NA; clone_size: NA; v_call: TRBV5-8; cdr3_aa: CASSLVGANTEAFF; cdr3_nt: TGTGCCAGCAGCTTGGTAGGAGCGAACACTGAAGCTTTCTTT
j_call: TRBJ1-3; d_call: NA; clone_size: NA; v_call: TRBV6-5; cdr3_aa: CASSLAGVGNTIYF; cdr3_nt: TGTGCCAGCAGTCTCGCAGGGGTTGGAAACACCATATATTTT
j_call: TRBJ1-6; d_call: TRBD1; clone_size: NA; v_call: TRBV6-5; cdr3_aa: CASSPGQENSPLHF; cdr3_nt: TGTGCCAGCAGTCCGGGACAGGAGAATTCACCCCTCCACTTT
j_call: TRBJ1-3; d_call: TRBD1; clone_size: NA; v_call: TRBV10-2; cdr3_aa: CASSDRSNSGNTIYF; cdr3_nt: TGCGCCAGTTCGGACAGGTCGAACTCTGGAAACACCATATATTTT
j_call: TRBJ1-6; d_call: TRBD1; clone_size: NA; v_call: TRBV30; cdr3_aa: CAWDRVGNSPLHF; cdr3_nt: TGTGCCTGGGACAGGGTAGGCAATTCACCCCTCCACTTT
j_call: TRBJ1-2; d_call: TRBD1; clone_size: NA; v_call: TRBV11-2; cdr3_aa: CASSLTGMNGYTF; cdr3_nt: TGTGCCAGCAGCTTGACAGGGATGAATGGCTACACCTTC
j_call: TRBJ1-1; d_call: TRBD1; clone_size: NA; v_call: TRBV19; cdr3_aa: CASMRTGNTEAFF; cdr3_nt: TGTGCCAGTATGAGGACAGGGAACACTGAAGCTTTCTTT
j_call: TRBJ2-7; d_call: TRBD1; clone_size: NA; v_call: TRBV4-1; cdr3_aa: CASSSTGGYNEQYF; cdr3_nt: TGCGCCAGCAGCTCCACAGGGGGCTACAACGAGCAGTACTTC
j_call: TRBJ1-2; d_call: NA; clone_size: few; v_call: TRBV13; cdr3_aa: CASSPSQVRGYGYTF; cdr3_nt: TGTGCCAGCAGCCCGTCACAAGTACGGGGCTATGGCTACACCTTC
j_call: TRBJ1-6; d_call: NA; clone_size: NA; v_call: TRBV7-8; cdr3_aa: CASSLVFDSPLHF; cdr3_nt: TGTGCCAGCAGCTTAGTATTTGATTCACCCCTCCACTTT